The 29 T cell receptor beta chains below come from one sample, sequenced in a study of shared clonotypes between healthy human individuals. Terminally differentiated effector memory CD45RA+ cells were excluded by CCR7 positive selection of CD45RO-negative cells. TCRdb's table, derived via immunoSEQ multiplex PCR, lists solely in-frame clones and lacks some. The repertoire holds roughly 600,000 clones, with roughly 98% as singletons. Material: naive CD8+ T cells sorted from blood. These receptor sequences come from a man aged 25 to 40 in good health.

This clone was seen only once. This chain joins TRBV27 and TRBJ1-5; D gene unclear. Trimming left V 3 bases short and J 3 bases short, with 12 bases between. CDR1 and CDR2 from the germline V gene are MNHEY and SMNVEV (reference sequence). The CDR3 loop spans 15 amino acids. The CDR3 DNA sequence: TGTGCCAGCAGTTTTGGGCCAGGTTCCAATCAGCCCCAGCATTTT. It is translated as CASSFGPGSNQPQHF.

V is TRBV7-2 and J is TRBJ2-7, with D uncertain. The V end was cut by 2 bases, the J end by 5 bases, with 10 bases between. In germline, CDR1 is SGHTA, CDR2 FQGNSA. This CDR3 region has 13 residues. Here the CDR3 DNA reads TGTGCCAGCAGCTTAACGAACGCGGACGAGCAGTACTTC. This codes for CASSLTNADEQYF.

J is TRBJ2-6 and V is TRBV27, with D possibly being TRBD1 (5 bases). CDR3 length: 17 amino acids. The germline V gene has CDR1 MNHEY and CDR2 SMNVEV (reference sequence). V lost 7 bases and J lost 4, with 20 bases in between. The CDR3 reads CASTAAGLRAGANVLTF. The CDR3 DNA reads TGTGCCAGCACCGCGGCAGGGCTCAGAGCGGGGGCCAACGTCCTGACTTTC.

The V call is TRBV5-1, the J call TRBJ2-1; possible D gene TRBD2, 5 bases. From germline, CDR1 is SGHRS and CDR2 YFSETQ. With 4 bases removed from V and 10 bases from J, the gap between germline ends came to 12 bases. This CDR3 has 12 residues. CDR3 in DNA: TGCGCCAGCAGCCAATCGTCGGGGGAGCAGTTCTTC. Its protein product is CASSQSSGEQFF.

V gene TRBV5-1 combines with J gene TRBJ2-1; 8 bases agree with TRBD2. This CDR3 region has 15 residues. J was trimmed by 7 bases and V by 1 base; bases with no gene match: 7. Germline values: CDR1 SGHRS, CDR2 YFSETQ. CDR3 DNA sequence: TGCGCCAGCAGCTTGCTCGAGCGGGAGCGAAATGAGCAGTTCTTC. Translation: CASSLLERERNEQFF. The full variable domain, with the rest looked up from reference TRBV5-1 and TRBJ2-1, is KAGVTQTPRYLIKTRGQQVTLSCSPISGHRSVSWYQQTPGQGLQFLFEYFSETQRNKGNFPGRFSGRQFSNSRSEMNVSTLELGDSALYLCASSLLERERNEQFFGPGTRLTVL.

This clone turned up a few times. Other DNA sequences in this specimen translate into the identical CDR3. The CDR3 coding sequence is TGTGCCAGCAGTTTATTCGGGACCTACGAGCAGTACTTC. As protein: CASSLFGTYEQYF. The rearrangement links TRBV27 to TRBJ2-7, with D perhaps TRBD2 (5 bases). There are 13 residues in the CDR3. Germline V gives CDR1 MNHEY, CDR2 SMNVEV (reference sequence). Trimming pared 1 base from V and 2 bases from J, leaving 6 bases between.

The genes are TRBV9 and TRBJ2-5, with 12 positions matching TRBD2. CDR1 and CDR2 (germline): SGDLS, YYNGEE. Germline trimming cut 4 bases from V and 5 bases from J; bases unmatched to any gene: 9. The CDR3 has 16 residues. The CDR3 loop reads CASSSRTSGIGETQYF. The CDR3 region has the DNA TGTGCCAGCAGCTCTCGGACTAGCGGGATCGGGGAGACCCAGTACTTC.

The J gene is TRBJ2-7, the V gene TRBV10-2, with D uncertain. The CDR3 is 15 residues long. Trimming shortened V by 3 bases and J by 2 bases, and 14 bases separated the two germline ends. CDR1 WSHSY and CDR2 SAAADI come from the germline V gene. For the CDR3, the DNA is TGCGCCAGCAGTGATCTTTGGGCACCCACCTACGAGCAGTACTTC. It specifies CASSDLWAPTYEQYF.

V usage is TRBV6-4 and J usage is TRBJ1-5; the D is unclear. The CDR3 is made up of 14 amino acids. Deletions cut 8 bases from V and 3 bases from J, with 14 bases between. Germline CDR1 MRHNA, CDR2 SNTAGT. CDR3 in amino acids: CASATLYANQPQHF. In nucleotides, the CDR3 is TGTGCCAGCGCCACACTATATGCCAATCAGCCCCAGCATTTT.

The chain uses TRBV5-1 and TRBJ2-3; TRBD2 aligns across 14 bases. The V gene's germline CDR1 is SGHRS and CDR2 YFSETQ. The CDR3 sequence is 18 residues long. J gave up 1 base and V 3 bases, and 7 bases lay outside the gene matches. This chain's CDR3 is CASSYGTSGRPRTDTQYF. CDR3 DNA sequence: TGCGCCAGCAGCTACGGGACTAGCGGGAGACCACGCACAGATACGCAGTATTTT.

To note about this clone: Other nucleotide sequences in the sample specify the same CDR3. The chain combines TRBV15 with TRBJ1-5; a possible D gene is TRBD1 (5 bases). CDR3 length: 15 residues. CDR1 and CDR2 (germline): LNHNV, YYDKDF (reference sequence). The V end was cut by 0 bases, the J end by 1 base, with 7 bases between. CDR3 sequence reads: CATSRDRASNQPQHF. CDR3 bases: TGTGCCACCAGCAGAGACAGGGCCAGCAATCAGCCCCAGCATTTT.

With regard to this clone: Other DNA variants within this sample encode the same CDR3. The genes are TRBV6-5 and TRBJ2-2; no clear D gene. Germline V gene data show CDR1 as MNHEY and CDR2 as SVGAGI. The CDR3 length is 14 residues. Trimming pared 4 bases from V and 2 bases from J, leaving 8 bases between. The CDR3 DNA reads TGTGCCAGCAGTTTAGCAGACAACACCGGGGAGCTGTTTTTT. This gives the protein CASSLADNTGELFF.

With respect to this clone: The same CDR3 is also encoded by other DNA sequences in this sample. The CDR3 protein is CSAEGGRDEQYF. CDR3 DNA: TGCAGCGCTGAGGGTGGCAGGGACGAGCAGTACTTC. This chain joins TRBV29-1 and TRBJ2-7; possibly TRBD1 or TRBD2 for D (5 bases each). Trimming took off 7 bases at V and 5 bases at J, with 15 bases between the two ends. In germline, CDR1 is SQVTM, CDR2 ANQGSEA. CDR3 size: 12 residues.

This sequence joins TRBV7-3 and TRBJ2-1; D is tentatively TRBD1 or TRBD2 (5 bases each). V lost 6 bases, J lost 6 bases, and 21 bases lay in between. Germline V gene data show CDR1 as SGHTA and CDR2 as FQGTGA. The CDR3 loop spans 16 amino acids. The CDR3 loop reads CASSSPEGTLSNEQFF. The CDR3, as DNA: TGTGCCAGCAGTTCCCCCGAGGGGACCTTAAGCAATGAGCAGTTCTTC.

The table lists this clone with a count of one. This chain connects TRBV4-2 to TRBJ1-4, with 10 bases lining up with TRBD1. Looked up from germline, CDR1 is LGHNA and CDR2 is YNFKEQ. The CDR3 has 15 amino acids. V lost 1 base and J lost 6; bases outside the gene matches: 2. Here the CDR3 DNA reads TGTGCCAGCAGCCAAGTGGGGACAGGGGATGAAAAACTGTTTTTT. The encoded protein is CASSQVGTGDEKLFF.

The CDR3 sequence: CASSPPGIGAFF. The CDR3 nucleotides are TGTGCCAGCAGCCCCCCGGGGATAGGGGCTTTCTTT. The chain carries TRBV7-6 and TRBJ1-1, with D uncertain. The CDR3 contains 12 residues. V lost 5 bases and J lost 11, with 15 bases in between. From germline, CDR1 is SGHVS and CDR2 FNYEAQ.

The genes are TRBV4-1 and TRBJ1-5; D gene unclear. The germline gives CDR1 MGHRA, CDR2 YSYEKL. The CDR3 extends over 15 amino acids. The ends were cut back, 2 bases at V and 4 bases at J, with 12 bases in the middle. CDR3 DNA sequence: TGCGCCAGCAGCCAATACCTATCGGCGAATCAGCCCCAGCATTTT. The encoded protein is CASSQYLSANQPQHF.

This chain joins TRBV27 and TRBJ2-7; the D is unclear. CDR1 MNHEY and CDR2 SMNVEV come from the germline V gene (reference sequence). This CDR3 is 13 amino acids long. Trimming took off 0 bases at V and 5 bases at J, with 8 bases between the two ends. The chain's CDR3 is CASSLSSMNEQYF. The CDR3 region has the DNA TGTGCCAGCAGTTTATCCTCTATGAACGAGCAGTACTTC.

This chain connects TRBV28 to TRBJ2-1; the D is unclear. CDR1 is MDHEN and CDR2 is SYDVKM in the germline V gene. Trimming removed 3 bases at V and 4 bases at J, with 7 bases between. This CDR3 has 13 residues. The CDR3 DNA is TGTGCCAGCAGTTTCGCTGGTTACAATGAGCAGTTCTTC. This encodes CASSFAGYNEQFF.

This sequence joins TRBV9 and TRBJ2-7; D is perhaps TRBD1 or TRBD2 (5 bases each). Germline V gene sequence: CDR1 SGDLS, CDR2 YYNGEE. The CDR3 totals 16 residues. Trimming took 3 bases from V and 0 from J, leaving 16 bases between them. As DNA, the CDR3 is TGTGCCAGCAGCGGAGACGGGGCGGAGAGCTCCTACGAGCAGTACTTC. Residues: CASSGDGAESSYEQYF.

This rearrangement joins TRBV11-3 to TRBJ2-1; D remains unclear. This CDR3 spans 12 amino acids. V was clipped by 5 bases and J by 7 bases, with 9 bases between them. From germline, CDR1 is SGHNT and CDR2 YENEEA. This CDR3 reads CASSGMENEQFF. CDR3 DNA sequence: TGTGCCAGCAGCGGGATGGAAAATGAGCAGTTCTTC.

Here the CDR3 DNA reads TGTGCCAGCAGAGTGGGGTCCGGGGAGCTGTTTTTT. Amino acid sequence: CASRVGSGELFF. The chain employs TRBV2 and TRBJ2-2; D ambiguous. V was cut by 6 bases and J by 6 bases, with 8 bases left in between. The CDR3 length is 12 residues. CDR1 and CDR2 (germline): SNHLY, FYNNEI.

The chain carries TRBV4-3 and TRBJ2-3, with 13 nucleotides matching TRBD2. The CDR3 runs 16 residues. Germline V gene lookup returns CDR1 LGHNA and CDR2 YSLEER. Trimming cost V 6 bases and J 5 bases; bases outside gene matches: 8. CDR3 in amino acids: CASRPTSGRALDTQYF. CDR3 nucleotides: TGCGCCAGCAGGCCAACTAGCGGGAGGGCCTTAGATACGCAGTATTTT.

J is TRBJ1-1 and V is TRBV5-1, with TRBD1 as a possible D gene (5 bases). The CDR3 is 15 amino acids. Germline CDR1 and CDR2: SGHRS and YFSETQ. V lost 1 base and J 4 bases, leaving 14 bases between the germline ends. CDR3 bases: TGCGCCAGCAGCTTGCGGGGGGACGTGAGCACTGAAGCTTTCTTT. This translates into CASSLRGDVSTEAFF.

The chain couples TRBV27 to TRBJ2-7, with TRBD1 as a possible D gene (6 bases). The ends were cut back, 3 bases at V and 3 bases at J, with 9 bases in the middle. Germline V gene lookup returns CDR1 MNHEY and CDR2 SMNVEV (reference sequence). The CDR3 totals 13 residues. CDR3 DNA sequence: TGTGCCAGCAGTTTTGGGGACAACTACGAGCAGTACTTC. Protein sequence: CASSFGDNYEQYF.

The CDR3 reads CSALQVTEQYF. The CDR3, as DNA: TGCAGTGCTTTACAGGTGACCGAGCAGTACTTC. V is TRBV20-1 and J is TRBJ2-7, with a possible D match to TRBD1 (5 bases). V was cut by 5 bases and J by 6 bases, with 11 bases left in between. This CDR3 is built from 11 residues. Germline-derived CDR1 and CDR2 are DFQATT and SNEGSKA (reference sequence).

The chain has TRBV25-1 and TRBJ2-7; D is uncertain. V was shortened by 5 bases and J by 6 bases, with 14 bases between the two germline ends. The CDR3 is made up of 13 amino acids. Germline values: CDR1 MGHDK, CDR2 SYGVNS. CDR3 region: CASSPWDEIEQYF. The DNA of the CDR3 is TGTGCCAGCAGTCCGTGGGATGAGATCGAGCAGTACTTC.

This clone appeared once. This chain joins TRBV11-2 and TRBJ2-1; the D gene is possibly TRBD2 (6 bases). Germline values: CDR1 SGHAT, CDR2 FQNNGV. Trimming removed 5 bases from V and 4 bases from J, with 18 bases in between. This CDR3 region has 16 residues. CDR3 region: CASSPGRGGVYNEQFF. For the CDR3, the DNA is TGTGCCAGCAGCCCGGGACGGGGCGGGGTATACAATGAGCAGTTCTTC.

A remark on this clone: This sample includes further DNA sequences coding for the same CDR3. The chain uses TRBV4-3 and TRBJ1-5, with D unresolved. Germline CDR1 LGHNA, CDR2 YSLEER. The CDR3 is 15 residues long. V dropped 0 bases and J dropped 0 bases, with 6 bases sitting between them. The CDR3 protein is CASSQDRYSNQPQHF. The CDR3 DNA reads as TGCGCCAGCAGCCAAGATCGTTATAGCAATCAGCCCCAGCATTTT.